This entry lists 30 T cell receptor beta chains sequenced from one sample in a study of siplizumab effects on memory and regulatory T cells. The antigens of these receptors remain unknown. In the mixed lymphocyte reaction, cells were cocultured for 6 days at 37°C. Using immunoSEQ multiplex PCR, the repertoire was profiled, and TCRdb retains in-frame clones only, with some absent. The data contain 9,500 to 11,000 clones, roughly 45% of them seen just once; the ten biggest clones take up roughly 10%. Sequences were obtained from CFSE-low (dividing) CD8+ T cells sorted from an allogeneic mixed lymphocyte reaction. The receptors were sampled from a human donor in good health; the cells came from an allogeneic mixed lymphocyte reaction.

This chain joins TRBV6-1 and TRBJ1-1; D not certain. Trimming shortened V by 8 bases and J by 5 bases, and 9 bases separated the two germline ends. The CDR3 spans 11 residues. Germline V gene lookup returns CDR1 MNHNS and CDR2 SASEGT. The CDR3 region has the DNA TGTGCCAGCCGCGGCGGGACTGAAGCTTTCTTT. Amino acid sequence: CASRGGTEAFF.

The chain is built from TRBV6-6 and TRBJ1-4; TRBD1 agrees at 7 bases. The V gene end was trimmed by 10 bases and the J gene end by 8 bases; junction bases not matched to a gene: 10. The V gene's germline CDR1 is MNHNY and CDR2 SVGAGI (reference sequence). The CDR3 extends over 13 amino acids. The CDR3 DNA reads TGTGCCACCGCGACAGGGTCGAGGGAAAAACTGTTTTTT. Residues: CATATGSREKLFF.

This clone was observed a few times. The J gene is TRBJ2-2, the V gene TRBV27; 7 nucleotides align to TRBD2. The germline V gene has CDR1 MNHEY and CDR2 SMNVEV (reference sequence). The CDR3 runs 14 residues. Losses at the gene ends were 6 bases for V and 6 bases for J; bases not matched to a gene: 7. Here the CDR3 reads CASRSNGLAGELFF. In DNA, the CDR3 is TGTGCCAGCAGATCAAATGGACTAGCCGGGGAGCTGTTTTTT.

In this sample, this clone is medium-sized. CDR3 nucleotides: TGTGCCAGCAGCGTAGGAGGGGGCAGCTCAACTAATGAAAAACTGTTTTTT. The encoded protein is CASSVGGGSSTNEKLFF. The chain has TRBV9 and TRBJ1-4, with 7 nucleotides matching TRBD1. Germline CDR1 reads SGDLS; CDR2 reads YYNGEE. J was trimmed by 0 bases and V by 0 bases; bases with no gene match: 5. The CDR3 is 17 residues long.

This chain joins TRBV6-6 and TRBJ1-6; D is unresolved. The CDR3 is 9 amino acids. The ends were cut back, 5 bases at V and 16 bases at J, with 6 bases in the middle. Germline-derived CDR1 and CDR2 are MNHNY and SVGAGI (reference sequence). CDR3 loop: CASSESLHF. The DNA of the CDR3 is TGTGCCAGCAGTGAATCTCTCCACTTT.

This chain uses TRBV4-1 with TRBJ1-1, with D tentatively TRBD1 (6 bases). The germline CDR1 and CDR2 sequences are MGHRA and YSYEKL. The CDR3 is 15 amino acids. V was cut by 4 bases and J by 1 base, with 13 bases left in between. CDR3 sequence reads: CASSLGQHSNTEAFF. The CDR3 nucleotides are TGCGCCAGCAGCCTCGGACAGCACTCGAACACTGAAGCTTTCTTT.

This clone was seen a few times. The chain joins TRBV5-4 to TRBJ1-5; a weak D match, TRBD1 (6 bases). Per germline, CDR1 SGHNT and CDR2 YYREEE (reference sequence). The CDR3 runs to 15 residues. V lost 4 bases and J lost 0, with 11 bases in between. CDR3 amino acids: CASSLQGNSNQPQHF. The CDR3 DNA follows: TGTGCCAGCAGCCTACAGGGCAATAGCAATCAGCCCCAGCATTTT.

V is TRBV19 and J is TRBJ1-5; D uncertain. V lost 6 bases and J 2 bases, leaving 14 bases between the germline ends. In germline, CDR1 is LNHDA, CDR2 SQIVND (reference sequence). This CDR3 region has 15 residues. This CDR3 reads CASSPSGGGNQPQHF. CDR3 DNA sequence: TGTGCCAGTAGCCCCTCAGGCGGGGGCAATCAGCCCCAGCATTTT. The variable domain in full, with the rest retrieved from reference TRBV19 and TRBJ1-5, is DGGITQSPKYLFRKEGQNVTLSCEQNLNHDAMYWYRQDPGQGLRLIYYSQIVNDFQKGDIAEGYSVSREKKESFPLTVTSAQKNPTAFYLCASSPSGGGNQPQHFGDGTRLSIL.

The J gene is TRBJ1-3, the V gene TRBV12-5; D remains ambiguous. This CDR3 comprises 14 residues. V lost 5 bases to trimming and J lost 5 bases, with 13 bases between them. CDR1 LGHNT and CDR2 FRNRAP come from the germline V gene. CDR3 nucleotide sequence: TGTGCTAGTGGTCCTAGATCCGGGCGAAACACCATATATTTT. As protein: CASGPRSGRNTIYF.

By share, this clone counts as large. Here the CDR3 reads CASSVGRTADEAFF. CDR3 coding DNA: TGTGCCAGCAGCGTAGGTAGGACAGCAGACGAAGCTTTCTTT. The chain couples TRBV9 to TRBJ1-1, with D possibly matching TRBD1 (6 bases). The CDR3 spans 14 residues. The germline V and J ends were trimmed by 0 bases and 8 bases, with 14 bases remaining between them. Germline-derived CDR1 and CDR2 are SGDLS and YYNGEE.

The chain carries TRBV7-9 and TRBJ2-3; no reliable D call. Trimming took 8 bases from V and 5 from J, leaving 8 bases between them. The CDR3 has 11 amino acids. The germline gives CDR1 SEHNR, CDR2 FQNEAQ (reference sequence). CDR3 sequence: CASGILDTQYF. The CDR3 DNA is TGTGCCAGCGGTATATTAGATACGCAGTATTTT.

The chain has TRBV9 and TRBJ2-3; weak D call: TRBD1 (6 bases). V was cut by 0 bases and J by 5 bases, with 13 bases left in between. CDR1 and CDR2 (germline): SGDLS, YYNGEE. CDR3 size: 15 residues. The CDR3 sequence is CASSVGGGVGDTQYF. The CDR3 DNA follows: TGTGCCAGCAGCGTAGGAGGGGGAGTTGGAGATACGCAGTATTTT.

The V call is TRBV7-2, the J call TRBJ2-7, with 15 bases aligning to TRBD2. Germline V CDR1 and CDR2: SGHTA, FQGNSA. This CDR3 spans 16 amino acids. The trim removed 6 bases at V and 3 bases at J, leaving 6 bases unmatched. In nucleotides, the CDR3 is TGTGCCAGCAGTTTGGGACTAGCGGGGGGACTCTACGAGCAGTACTTC. Translation: CASSLGLAGGLYEQYF.

This clone occurred a few times. This sequence joins TRBV6-6 and TRBJ2-7, with D hard to call. The CDR3 totals 13 residues. Per the germline V gene, CDR1 is MNHNY and CDR2 is SVGAGI (reference sequence). Trimming pared 5 bases from V and 1 base from J, leaving 9 bases between. CDR3 loop: CASSTFGSYEQYF. The DNA of the CDR3 is TGTGCCAGCAGTACGTTCGGATCCTACGAGCAGTACTTC.

This clone was observed a few times. This chain links TRBV27 with TRBJ1-1, with 7 positions matching TRBD1. After removal of 2 bases from V and 0 bases from J, the junction contained 0 bases not matched to a gene. Germline V gene lookup returns CDR1 MNHEY and CDR2 SMNVEV (reference sequence). This CDR3 comprises 14 residues. The CDR3 nucleotides read TGTGCCAGCAGTTTAGGACAGGTGAACACTGAAGCTTTCTTT. Its protein is CASSLGQVNTEAFF.

This sequence joins TRBV19 and TRBJ2-7; 9 nucleotides match TRBD1. V was clipped by 3 bases and J by 4 bases; unmatched bases: 16. Germline V CDR1 and CDR2: LNHDA, SQIVND (reference sequence). This CDR3 region has 18 residues. The CDR3 region is CASSITPPGTGFAYEQYF. In nucleotides, the CDR3 is TGTGCCAGTAGTATCACCCCCCCCGGGACAGGGTTCGCTTACGAGCAGTACTTC.

This clone has just a few counts. Within the sample, other DNA sequences also encode this same CDR3. In DNA form, the CDR3 reads TGCAGCGTTGCCGGGGGAAGCACCGGGGAGCTGTTTTTT. This encodes CSVAGGSTGELFF. The chain joins TRBV29-1 to TRBJ2-2, with D perhaps TRBD2 (6 bases). The germline gives CDR1 SQVTM, CDR2 ANQGSEA. This CDR3 region has 13 residues. The V end was cut by 4 bases, the J end by 4 bases, with 10 bases between.

The chain combines TRBV11-2 with TRBJ2-7; possible D gene TRBD2, 7 bases. This CDR3 region has 13 residues. CDR1 SGHAT and CDR2 FQNNGV come from the germline V gene. Deletions cut 5 bases from V and 5 bases from J, with 13 bases between. The CDR3 loop is CASSERGGHEQYF. In nucleotides, the CDR3 is TGTGCCAGCAGCGAAAGGGGGGGCCACGAGCAGTACTTC. The full variable domain, rest sourced from reference TRBV11-2 and TRBJ2-7, is EAGVAQSPRYKIIEKRQSVAFWCNPISGHATLYWYQQILGQGPKLLIQFQNNGVVDDSQLPKDRFSAERLKGVDSTLKIQPAKLEDSAVYLCASSERGGHEQYFGPGTRLTVT.

The chain combines TRBV4-2 with TRBJ1-2; 8 bases fit TRBD1. Germline trimming cut 2 bases from V and 5 bases from J; bases unmatched to any gene: 7. The CDR3 totals 15 residues. Germline values: CDR1 LGHNA, CDR2 YNFKEQ. CDR3 DNA sequence: TGTGCCAGCAGCCAATCCCCGACAGGGGCGTATGGCTACACCTTC. This translates into CASSQSPTGAYGYTF.

This clone was counted once. Germline and junction disagree at one end, which may indicate a read error. V is TRBV7-9 and J is TRBJ2-7; no clear D gene. The germline V gene encodes CDR1 SEHNR and CDR2 FQNEAQ (reference sequence). The CDR3 is made up of 14 amino acids. The CDR3 region is CASSQDFGSAEQYF. The CDR3 nucleotides are TGCGCCAGCAGCCAAGATTTCGGGTCTGCCGAGCAGTACTTC.

The genes are TRBV10-3 and TRBJ2-2; tentative D call: TRBD1 (5 bases). V lost 3 bases and J 4 bases, leaving 15 bases between the germline ends. The germline gives CDR1 ENHRY, CDR2 SYGVKD. The CDR3 spans 16 residues. The CDR3 is CAISDRQGAGTGELFF. The CDR3 bases are TGTGCCATCAGTGACCGTCAGGGCGCTGGCACCGGGGAGCTGTTTTTT.

CDR3 amino acids: CASSWGPGEQYF. In DNA form, the CDR3 reads TGTGCCAGCAGCTGGGGTCCCGGCGAGCAGTACTTC. The chain employs TRBV6-5 and TRBJ2-7; unclear D gene. The CDR3 totals 12 residues. Trimming stripped 6 bases from V and 6 bases from J, with 12 bases between. Germline V gene sequence: CDR1 MNHEY, CDR2 SVGAGI.

By share, this clone ranks as medium-sized. The chain combines TRBV7-9 with TRBJ2-5; 10 nucleotides line up with TRBD2. The CDR3 totals 14 residues. Germline loops: CDR1 SEHNR, CDR2 FQNEAQ (reference sequence). Germline trimming cut 0 bases from V and 5 bases from J; bases unmatched to any gene: 0. The CDR3 protein is CASSLALAGETQYF. CDR3 sequence (DNA): TGTGCCAGCAGCTTAGCACTAGCGGGGGAGACCCAGTACTTC.

In this sample, this clone turned up a few times. The CDR3 region is CASTQAGGANEKLFF. CDR3 bases: TGTGCCAGCACCCAGGCGGGGGGCGCCAATGAAAAACTGTTTTTT. V is TRBV2 and J is TRBJ1-4, with a tentative D call TRBD1 (6 bases). There are 15 residues in the CDR3. Germline CDR1 SNHLY, CDR2 FYNNEI. Trimming pared 7 bases from V and 5 bases from J, leaving 17 bases between.

This clone is medium-sized. V is TRBV19 and J is TRBJ1-1; 11 positions match TRBD1. From germline, CDR1 is LNHDA and CDR2 SQIVND (reference sequence). The ends lost 7 bases at V and 7 bases at J; junction bases unmatched: 8. This CDR3 comprises 14 residues. CDR3 loop: CASIPGQGGFEAFF. In DNA, the CDR3 is TGTGCCAGTATTCCGGGACAGGGGGGGTTTGAAGCTTTCTTT.

This clone was detected a few times. The chain recombines TRBV29-1 with TRBJ2-1; 10 positions match TRBD2. The germline gives CDR1 SQVTM, CDR2 ANQGSEA. The junction had 8 bases not matched to a gene; V was cut back by 7 bases and J by 8 bases. The CDR3 extends over 13 amino acids. CDR3 sequence: CSASGGAADEQFF. CDR3 sequence (DNA): TGCAGCGCTAGCGGGGGAGCTGCCGATGAGCAGTTCTTC.

About this clone itself: One base separates it from a far larger clone, so it is likely a read error. Other DNA sequences within the sample encode an identical CDR3. The chain uses TRBV9 and TRBJ1-1, with 8 bases fitting TRBD1. In germline, CDR1 is SGDLS, CDR2 YYNGEE. There are 16 residues in the CDR3. Unmatched junction bases numbered 13, after V lost 4 bases and J lost 5 bases. The CDR3 here is CASSQDRQGAWTEAFF. CDR3 nucleotides: TGTGCCAGCAGCCAAGATCGGCAGGGGGCTTGGACTGAAGCTTTCTTT.

This clone was counted only a few times. The gene calls are TRBV5-1 and TRBJ2-5; possibly TRBD1 or TRBD2 for D (6 bases each). V lost 0 bases and J lost 1, with 10 bases in between. Germline assignment: CDR1 SGHRS and CDR2 YFSETQ. The CDR3 loop spans 15 amino acids. This CDR3 reads CASSLEGGPQETQYF. In DNA form, the CDR3 reads TGCGCCAGCAGCTTGGAGGGGGGCCCCCAAGAGACCCAGTACTTC. The full variable domain, completed using reference TRBV5-1 and TRBJ2-5, is KAGVTQTPRYLIKTRGQQVTLSCSPISGHRSVSWYQQTPGQGLQFLFEYFSETQRNKGNFPGRFSGRQFSNSRSEMNVSTLELGDSALYLCASSLEGGPQETQYFGPGTRLLVL.

The chain recombines TRBV5-5 with TRBJ2-7, with 7 bases lining up with TRBD2. There are 15 residues in the CDR3. CDR1 and CDR2 from the germline V gene are SGHKS and YYEKEE (reference sequence). Trimming removed 2 bases from V and 2 bases from J; junction bases left unmatched: 7. The CDR3 spells CASSFDPGGAYEQYF. Here the CDR3 DNA reads TGTGCCAGCAGCTTTGACCCGGGGGGAGCCTACGAGCAGTACTTC.

The V call is TRBV6-1, the J call TRBJ2-7, with 10 bases aligning to TRBD1. This CDR3 is built from 14 residues. CDR1 is MNHNS and CDR2 is SASEGT in the germline V gene. Trimming cost V 7 bases and J 4 bases; bases outside gene matches: 7. CDR3 protein: CASKTGTGDYEQYF. As DNA, the CDR3 is TGTGCCAGCAAAACCGGGACAGGGGATTACGAGCAGTACTTC.